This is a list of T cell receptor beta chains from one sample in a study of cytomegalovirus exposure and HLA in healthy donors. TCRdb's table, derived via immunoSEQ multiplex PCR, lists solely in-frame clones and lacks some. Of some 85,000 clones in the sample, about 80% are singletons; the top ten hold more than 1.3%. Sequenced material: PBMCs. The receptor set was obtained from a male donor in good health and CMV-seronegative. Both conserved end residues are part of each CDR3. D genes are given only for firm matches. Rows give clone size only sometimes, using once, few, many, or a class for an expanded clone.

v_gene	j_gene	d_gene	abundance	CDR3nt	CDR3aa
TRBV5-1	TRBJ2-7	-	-	TGCGCCAGCAGCTCTCAGCGTCACGAGCAGTACTTC	CASSSQRHEQYF
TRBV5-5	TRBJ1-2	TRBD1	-	TGTGCCAGCAGCTTGTTCGGACAGGGGGCTCGAGGCTACACCTTC	CASSLFGQGARGYTF
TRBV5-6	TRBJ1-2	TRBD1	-	TGTGCCAGCAGCTTGGGACAGGGCTCTATTGGCTACACCTTC	CASSLGQGSIGYTF
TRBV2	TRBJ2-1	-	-	TGTGCCAGCAGTGAGGAGGGGACGCGGAGAAGCGATGAGCAGTTCTTC	CASSEEGTRRSDEQFF
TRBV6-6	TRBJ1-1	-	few	TGTGCCAGCAGTTACTCGCCGGGATTTGAAGCTTTCTTT	CASSYSPGFEAFF
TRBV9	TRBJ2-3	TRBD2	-	TGTGCCAGCAGCGTAGCAAGCACACTAGCGGGACAAGATACGCAGTATTTT	CASSVASTLAGQDTQYF
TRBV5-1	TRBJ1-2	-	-	TGCGCCAGCAGCTTGTTTGGTCGGACAGACCAGAGGGTATATGGCTACACCTTC	CASSLFGRTDQRVYGYTF
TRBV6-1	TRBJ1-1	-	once	TGTGCCAGCAGTGAAGTGGGGGGAGGAGGGTGGACTGAAGCTTTCTTT	CASSEVGGGGWTEAFF
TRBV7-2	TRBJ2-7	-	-	TGTGCCAGCAGCTTGAGGGGGGTGGTGGGAGGGTCCTACGAGCAGTACTTC	CASSLRGVVGGSYEQYF
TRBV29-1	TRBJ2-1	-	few	TGCAGCGCTCTTCCCTGGTCGGAGAACCCCTACAATGAGCAGTTCTTC	CSALPWSENPYNEQFF
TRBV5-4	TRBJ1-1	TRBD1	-	TGTGCCAGCAGCTACCCCGGACAGGGGGGGACTGAAGCTTTCTTT	CASSYPGQGGTEAFF
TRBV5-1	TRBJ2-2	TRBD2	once	TGCGCCAGCAGCTTGCTGGGACTAGCTTCCTCCGGGGAGCTGTTTTTT	CASSLLGLASSGELFF
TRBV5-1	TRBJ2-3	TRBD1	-	TGCGCCAGCAGCTTGGCCGGGACAGGGTCCGATACGCAGTATTTT	CASSLAGTGSDTQYF
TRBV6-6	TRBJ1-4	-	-	TGTGCCAGCCGCCCAGGGAGGGCTGCAACTAATGAAAAACTGTTTTTT	CASRPGRAATNEKLFF
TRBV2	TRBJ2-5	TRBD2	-	TGTGCCAGCAGTCGGGTAACGGGGGGGGAGACCCAGTACTTC	CASSRVTGGETQYF
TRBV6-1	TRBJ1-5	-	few	TGTGCCAGCAGTGACTTCGCAAGGGGTGGCAATCAGCCCCAGCATTTT	CASSDFARGGNQPQHF
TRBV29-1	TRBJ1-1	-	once	TGCAGCGTCCGAGGGGGCACTGAAGCTTTCTTT	CSVRGGTEAFF
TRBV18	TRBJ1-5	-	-	TGTGCCAGCTCCCGGTGGAGGGAAAATAGCAATCAGCCCCAGCATTTT	CASSRWRENSNQPQHF
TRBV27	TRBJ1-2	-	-	TGTGCCAGCAGTTCGTCAGACACCTATGGCTACACCTTC	CASSSSDTYGYTF
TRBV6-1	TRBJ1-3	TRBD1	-	TGTGCCAGCAGTTCAGGGGGCGCAGGTGGAAACACCATATATTTT	CASSSGGAGGNTIYF
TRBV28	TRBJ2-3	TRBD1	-	TGTGCCAGCAGTTTCAGGGGGCATACGCAGTATTTT	CASSFRGHTQYF
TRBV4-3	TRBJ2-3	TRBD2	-	TGCGCCAGCAGCCAAGATCCCTCGGGTAGCGGGGGACTAGATACGCAGTATTTT	CASSQDPSGSGGLDTQYF
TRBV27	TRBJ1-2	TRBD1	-	TGTGCCAGCAGTTTCACCGGGACAGCTGATGGCTACACCTTC	CASSFTGTADGYTF
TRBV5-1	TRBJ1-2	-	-	TGCGCCAGCAGCTTGGGGACACAAGCTAACTATGGCTACACCTTC	CASSLGTQANYGYTF
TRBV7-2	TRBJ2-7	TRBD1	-	TGTGCCAGCAGCCGGACAGGGACCTATGGGGCCGGCGAGCAGTACTTC	CASSRTGTYGAGEQYF
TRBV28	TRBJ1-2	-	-	TGTGCCAGCAGGGGCAGGGTTAGTGGCTACACCTTC	CASRGRVSGYTF
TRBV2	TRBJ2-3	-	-	TGTGCCAGCATGGCGGGGAGGACAGATACGCAGTATTTT	CASMAGRTDTQYF
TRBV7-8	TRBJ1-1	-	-	TGTGCCAGCAGCTTATTCGGGGGGAACACTGAAGCTTTCTTT	CASSLFGGNTEAFF
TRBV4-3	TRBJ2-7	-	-	TGCGCCAGCAGCCAGGGTAGAGGCTCCTACGAGCAGTACTTC	CASSQGRGSYEQYF
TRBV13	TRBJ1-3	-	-	TGTGCCAGCAGCTCGCCGGGAGATGGTGGAAACACCATATATTTT	CASSSPGDGGNTIYF
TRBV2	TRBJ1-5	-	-	TGTGCCAGCAGTGGTACCGGTAATCAGCCCCAGCATTTT	CASSGTGNQPQHF
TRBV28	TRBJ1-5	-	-	TGTGCCAGCAGTCCCGGGTCCTCTATAGGGGGTCAGCCCCAGCATTTT	CASSPGSSIGGQPQHF
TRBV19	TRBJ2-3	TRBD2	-	TGTGCCAGTAGTCAACGGCCTAGCGGGGAAGATACGCAGTATTTT	CASSQRPSGEDTQYF
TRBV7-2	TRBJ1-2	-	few	TGTGCCAGCAGCTTGCAAGCGGGGAATAACTATGGCTACACCTTC	CASSLQAGNNYGYTF
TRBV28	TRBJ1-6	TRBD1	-	TGTGCCAGCAGAATCACAGGGGTCTATAATTCACCCCTCCACTTT	CASRITGVYNSPLHF
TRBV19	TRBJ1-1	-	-	TGTGCCAGTACCCCGACAGGCAGTGGGAACACTGAAGCTTTCTTT	CASTPTGSGNTEAFF
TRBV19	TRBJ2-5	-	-	TGTGCCAGTAGTCAACAGGGTCTGCGGGAGCAGTACTTC	CASSQQGLREQYF
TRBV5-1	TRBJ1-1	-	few	TGCGCCAGCAGCTGGGTGACAGGGAACACTGAAGCTTTCTTT	CASSWVTGNTEAFF
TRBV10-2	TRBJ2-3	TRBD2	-	TGCGCCAGCAGTTACGAGGCGGGAGCATCGGTAGATACGCAGTATTTT	CASSYEAGASVDTQYF
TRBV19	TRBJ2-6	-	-	TGTGCCAGTAGTGTAACCTATACAGGGAGCTCTGGGGCCAACGTCCTGACTTTC	CASSVTYTGSSGANVLTF
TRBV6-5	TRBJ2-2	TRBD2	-	TGTGCCAGCAACAGGAAGCTAGCGGGCACCGGGGAGCTGTTTTTT	CASNRKLAGTGELFF
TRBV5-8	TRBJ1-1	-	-	TGTGCCAGCATCAATACCAGGGTACTGAACACTGAAGCTTTCTTT	CASINTRVLNTEAFF
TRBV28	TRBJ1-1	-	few	TGTGCCAGCAGGGACAATTTGAACACTGAAGCTTTCTTT	CASRDNLNTEAFF
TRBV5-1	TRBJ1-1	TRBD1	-	TGCGCCAGCAGCTTATCGACAGGGGGCTTGGGAGACACTGAAGCTTTCTTT	CASSLSTGGLGDTEAFF
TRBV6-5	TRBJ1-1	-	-	TGTGCCAGCAGTTACTCCAATTCTGAGAGCACTGAAGCTTTCTTT	CASSYSNSESTEAFF
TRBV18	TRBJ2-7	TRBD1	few	TGTGCCAGCTCACCCCCAGGGACAGTCTCGTTCTACGAGCAGTACTTC	CASSPPGTVSFYEQYF
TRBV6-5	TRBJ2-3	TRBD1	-	TGTGCCAGCAGTTATGGGACAGGGTACCCAGATACGCAGTATTTT	CASSYGTGYPDTQYF
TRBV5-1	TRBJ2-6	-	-	TGCGCCAGCAGCTTGGCCGGGACACAAAGGGGTGTGGGGGCTGGGGCCAACGTCCTGACTTTC	CASSLAGTQRGVGAGANVLTF
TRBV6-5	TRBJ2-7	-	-	TGTGCCAGCGGGGCGGGGAATTCCTACGAGCAGTACTTC	CASGAGNSYEQYF
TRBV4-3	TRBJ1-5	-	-	TGCGCCAGCAGCCAAGATCAGACAGTCAATCAGCCCCAGCATTTT	CASSQDQTVNQPQHF
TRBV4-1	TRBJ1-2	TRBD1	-	TGCGCCAGCAGCCAAGTCCGCTCTGGGACAGTGGGCTACACCTTC	CASSQVRSGTVGYTF
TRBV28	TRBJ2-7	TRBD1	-	TGTGCCAGCAGTCAGGGGGCCTACGAGCAGTACTTC	CASSQGAYEQYF
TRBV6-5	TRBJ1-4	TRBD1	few	TGTGCCAGCAGACCGACAGGGGGCGTGGAAAAACTGTTTTTT	CASRPTGGVEKLFF
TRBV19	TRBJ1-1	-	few	TGTGCCAGTAGGTTTTATGGCGGTGAAGCTTTCTTT	CASRFYGGEAFF